This T cell receptor (beta chain) was identified in a study of cytomegalovirus exposure and HLA in healthy donors. The study's findings and limits: A later analysis reportedly found that, within productive TCRs, an Asian-associated ancestry cluster had fewer N-insertions than the mean observed across the approximately 600 donors. Some public TCRs appeared in many individuals, while most sequences were rare. Later analysis demonstrated an association between a missense DCLRE1C variant and TCR beta V- and J-gene trimming.

The PCR was carried out with 60 Vbeta primers and 13 Jbeta primers. Clones were read by immunoSEQ multiplex PCR, and TCRdb kept only the in-frame ones, dropping some. The sample records around 200,000 clones, approximately 85% being singletons. V shed 2 bases and J 2 bases; nucleotides not matched to a gene: 3. Germline V gene lookup returns CDR1 MDHEN and CDR2 SYDVKM. The CDR3 length is 15 residues. As regards this clone: Its antigen is not identified.

The sequenced sample consisted of PBMCs. J is TRBJ2-7 and V is TRBV28; the match to TRBD1 covers 10 bases. This clonotype was obtained from a woman aged 50 to 60 in good health and CMV-seronegative. DNA of the CDR3: TGTGCCAGCAGTTTAAGACAGGGGGCTACCTACGAGCAGTACTTC. It specifies CASSLRQGATYEQYF.